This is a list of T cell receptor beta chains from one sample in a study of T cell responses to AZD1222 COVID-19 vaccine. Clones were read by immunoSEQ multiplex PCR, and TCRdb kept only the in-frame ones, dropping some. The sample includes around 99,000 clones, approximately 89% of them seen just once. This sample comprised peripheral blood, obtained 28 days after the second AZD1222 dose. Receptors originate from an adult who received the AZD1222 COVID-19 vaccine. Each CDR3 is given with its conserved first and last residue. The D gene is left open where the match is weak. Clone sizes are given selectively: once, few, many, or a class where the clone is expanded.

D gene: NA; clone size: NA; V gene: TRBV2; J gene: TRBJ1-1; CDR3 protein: CASNPQGNTEAFF; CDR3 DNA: TGTGCCAGCAACCCCCAGGGGAACACTGAAGCTTTCTTT
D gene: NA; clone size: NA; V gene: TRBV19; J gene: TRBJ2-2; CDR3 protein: CASSIEETSLGGELFF; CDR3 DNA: TGTGCCAGTAGTATAGAGGAGACCTCCTTGGGCGGGGAGCTGTTTTTT
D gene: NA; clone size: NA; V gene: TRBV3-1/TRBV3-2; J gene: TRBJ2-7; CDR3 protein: CASSQYSYEQYF; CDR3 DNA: TGTGCCAGCAGCCAATACTCGTACGAGCAGTACTTC
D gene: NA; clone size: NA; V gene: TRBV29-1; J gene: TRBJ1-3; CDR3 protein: CSVGEDGNTIYF; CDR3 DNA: TGCAGCGTTGGAGAGGACGGAAACACCATATATTTT
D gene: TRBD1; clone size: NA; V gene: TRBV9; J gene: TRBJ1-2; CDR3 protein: CASSPQTGGYGYTF; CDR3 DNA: TGTGCCAGCAGCCCTCAAACAGGGGGCTATGGCTACACCTTC
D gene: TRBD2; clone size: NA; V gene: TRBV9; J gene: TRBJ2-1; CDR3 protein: CASGRDRGHEQFF; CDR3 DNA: TGTGCCAGCGGGAGGGATCGGGGTCACGAGCAGTTCTTC
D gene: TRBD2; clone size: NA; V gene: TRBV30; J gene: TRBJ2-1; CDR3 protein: CAWTAGATDEQFF; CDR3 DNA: TGTGCCTGGACAGCGGGAGCAACGGATGAGCAGTTCTTC
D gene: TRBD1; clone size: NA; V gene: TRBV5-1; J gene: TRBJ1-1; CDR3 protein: CASSIQGMGNTEAFF; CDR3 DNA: TGCGCCAGCAGCATACAGGGGATGGGGAACACTGAAGCTTTCTTT
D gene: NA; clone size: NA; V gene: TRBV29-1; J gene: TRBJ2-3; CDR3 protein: CSISPSTDTQYF; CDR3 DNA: TGCAGCATCTCACCTAGCACAGATACGCAGTATTTT
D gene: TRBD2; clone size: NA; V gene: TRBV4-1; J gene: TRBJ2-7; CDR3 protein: CASSHPGAREGYEQYF; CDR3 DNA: TGCGCCAGCAGCCATCCCGGGGCCCGGGAGGGCTACGAGCAGTACTTC
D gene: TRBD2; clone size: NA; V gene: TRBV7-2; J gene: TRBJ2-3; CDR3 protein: CASSFASGADTQYF; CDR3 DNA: TGTGCCAGCAGCTTTGCTAGCGGGGCAGATACGCAGTATTTT
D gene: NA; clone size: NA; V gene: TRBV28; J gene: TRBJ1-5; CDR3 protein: CASSFPRQLSNQPQHF; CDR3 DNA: TGTGCCAGCAGTTTTCCCAGGCAGCTCAGCAATCAGCCCCAGCATTTT
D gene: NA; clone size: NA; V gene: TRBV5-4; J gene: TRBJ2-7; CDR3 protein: CASSLVSSYEQYF; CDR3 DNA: TGTGCCAGCAGCTTGGTTTCTTCCTACGAGCAGTACTTC
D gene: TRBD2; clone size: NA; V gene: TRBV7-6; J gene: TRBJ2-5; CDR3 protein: CASSFGGTSGMQETQYF; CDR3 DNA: TGTGCCAGCAGCTTCGGAGGGACTAGCGGGATGCAAGAGACCCAGTACTTC
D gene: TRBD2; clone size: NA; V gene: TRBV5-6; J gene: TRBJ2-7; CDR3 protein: CASSLGWTSYSGEQYF; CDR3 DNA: TGTGCCAGCAGCTTGGGATGGACTAGCTACTCGGGAGAGCAGTACTTC
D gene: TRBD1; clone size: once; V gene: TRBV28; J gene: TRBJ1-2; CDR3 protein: CASATTQGGDYGYTF; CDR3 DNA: TGTGCCAGCGCCACAACCCAGGGGGGGGACTATGGCTACACCTTC
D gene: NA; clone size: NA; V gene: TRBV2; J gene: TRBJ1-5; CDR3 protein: CASSEAQRPYSNQPQHF; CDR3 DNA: TGTGCCAGCAGTGAAGCTCAGCGGCCCTATAGCAATCAGCCCCAGCATTTT
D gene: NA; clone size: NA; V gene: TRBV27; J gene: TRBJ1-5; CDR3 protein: CASSLLAGRDQPQHF; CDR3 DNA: TGTGCCAGCAGTTTATTGGCAGGGCGAGATCAGCCCCAGCATTTT
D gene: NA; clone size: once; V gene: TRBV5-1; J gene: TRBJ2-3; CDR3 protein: CASSLVTGMTDTQYF; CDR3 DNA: TGCGCCAGCAGCTTGGTAACAGGGATGACAGATACGCAGTATTTT
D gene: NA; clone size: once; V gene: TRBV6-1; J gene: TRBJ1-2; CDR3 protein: CASSEKGMGYTF; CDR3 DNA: TGTGCCAGCAGTGAAAAGGGGATGGGCTACACCTTC
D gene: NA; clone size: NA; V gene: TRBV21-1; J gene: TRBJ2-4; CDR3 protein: CASSTEEHIAKNIQYF; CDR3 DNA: TGTGCCAGCAGCACAGAGGAACACATAGCCAAAAACATTCAGTACTTC
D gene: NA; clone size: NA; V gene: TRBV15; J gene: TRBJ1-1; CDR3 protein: CATSREGENTEAFF; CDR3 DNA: TGTGCCACCAGCAGAGAAGGGGAGAACACTGAAGCTTTCTTT
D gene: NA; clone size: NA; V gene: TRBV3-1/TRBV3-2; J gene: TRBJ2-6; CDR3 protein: CASSPARGARSGANVLTF; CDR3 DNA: TGTGCCAGCAGCCCAGCACGGGGAGCCCGCTCTGGGGCCAACGTCCTGACTTTC
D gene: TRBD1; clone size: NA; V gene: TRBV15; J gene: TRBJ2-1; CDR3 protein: CATSRDVTGGNNEQFF; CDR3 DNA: TGTGCCACCAGCAGAGATGTCACAGGGGGCAACAATGAGCAGTTCTTC
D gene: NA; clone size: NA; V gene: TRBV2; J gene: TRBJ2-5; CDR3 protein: CASSEGPGGETQYF; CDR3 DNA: TGTGCCAGCAGTGAGGGGCCAGGGGGGGAGACCCAGTACTTC
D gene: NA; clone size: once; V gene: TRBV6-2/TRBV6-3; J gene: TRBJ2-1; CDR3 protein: CASTPPHYLGRDEQFF; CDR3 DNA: TGTGCCAGCACCCCCCCCCATTACCTAGGGCGGGATGAGCAGTTCTTC
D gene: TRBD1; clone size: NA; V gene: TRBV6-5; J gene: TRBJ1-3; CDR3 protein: CASRGQSGNTIYF; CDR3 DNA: TGTGCCAGCAGGGGACAGTCTGGAAACACCATATATTTT
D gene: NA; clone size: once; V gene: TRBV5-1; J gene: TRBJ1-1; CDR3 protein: CASSAEGLQPTEAFF; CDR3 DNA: TGCGCCAGCAGTGCGGAGGGGCTTCAGCCAACTGAAGCTTTCTTT
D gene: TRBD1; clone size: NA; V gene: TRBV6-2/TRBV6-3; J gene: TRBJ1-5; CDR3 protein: CASSYSTGTGVPSANQPQHF; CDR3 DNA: TGTGCCAGCAGTTACTCTACCGGGACAGGGGTCCCAAGTGCCAATCAGCCCCAGCATTTT
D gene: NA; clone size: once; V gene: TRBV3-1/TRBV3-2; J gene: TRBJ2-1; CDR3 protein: CASSQDNRNEQFF; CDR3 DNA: TGTGCCAGCAGCCAAGATAATCGCAATGAGCAGTTCTTC
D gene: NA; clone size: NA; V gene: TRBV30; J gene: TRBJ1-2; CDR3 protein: CAWSTELANYGYTF; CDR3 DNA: TGTGCCTGGAGTACCGAGTTAGCTAACTATGGCTACACCTTC
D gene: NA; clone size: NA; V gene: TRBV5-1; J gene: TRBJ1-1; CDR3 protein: CASRHISMNTEAFF; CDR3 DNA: TGCGCCAGCAGGCACATTTCCATGAACACTGAAGCTTTCTTT
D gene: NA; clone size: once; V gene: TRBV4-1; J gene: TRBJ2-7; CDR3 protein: CASSQDTRSYEQYF; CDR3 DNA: TGCGCCAGCAGCCAAGATACAAGGTCCTACGAGCAGTACTTC
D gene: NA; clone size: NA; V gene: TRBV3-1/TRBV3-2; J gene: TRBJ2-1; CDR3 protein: CASSQNPPWIAHEQFF; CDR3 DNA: TGTGCCAGCAGCCAAAATCCTCCGTGGATAGCCCATGAGCAGTTCTTC
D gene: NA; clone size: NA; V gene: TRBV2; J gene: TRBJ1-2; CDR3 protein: CASSAQGPIYGYTF; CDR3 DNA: TGTGCCAGCAGTGCCCAGGGCCCTATCTATGGCTACACCTTC
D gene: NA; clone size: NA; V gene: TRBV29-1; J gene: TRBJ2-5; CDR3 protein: CSVEKGTVQETQYF; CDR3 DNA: TGCAGCGTTGAGAAGGGGACCGTCCAAGAGACCCAGTACTTC
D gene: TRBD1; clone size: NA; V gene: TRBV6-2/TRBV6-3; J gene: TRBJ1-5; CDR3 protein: CASSYSRTGGRQPQHF; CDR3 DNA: TGTGCCAGCAGTTACTCGAGGACAGGGGGGAGGCAGCCCCAGCATTTT
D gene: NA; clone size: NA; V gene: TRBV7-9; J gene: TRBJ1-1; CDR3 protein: CASSLIPGTEAFF; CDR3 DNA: TGTGCCAGCAGCTTAATCCCAGGGACTGAAGCTTTCTTT
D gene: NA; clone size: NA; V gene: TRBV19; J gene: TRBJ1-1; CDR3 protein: CASSSKRNTEAFF; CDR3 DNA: TGTGCCAGTAGTTCTAAGCGGAACACTGAAGCTTTCTTT
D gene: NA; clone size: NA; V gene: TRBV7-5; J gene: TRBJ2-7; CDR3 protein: CVRSGTEKWQYF; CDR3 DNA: TGTGTCAGAAGCGGGACGGAAAAATGGCAGTACTTC
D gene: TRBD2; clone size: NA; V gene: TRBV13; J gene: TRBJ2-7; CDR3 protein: CASSSQMREAREQYF; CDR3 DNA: TGTGCCAGCAGCTCCCAGATGCGGGAGGCAAGGGAGCAGTACTTC
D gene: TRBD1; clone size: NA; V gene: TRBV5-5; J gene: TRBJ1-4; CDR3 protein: CASSNVPGQGANEKLFF; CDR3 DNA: TGTGCCAGCAGCAATGTCCCGGGACAGGGAGCTAATGAAAAACTGTTTTTT
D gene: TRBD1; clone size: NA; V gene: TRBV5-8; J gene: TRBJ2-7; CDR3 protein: CASSSRQGAYEQYF; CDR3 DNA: TGTGCCAGCAGCTCACGACAGGGGGCCTACGAGCAGTACTTC
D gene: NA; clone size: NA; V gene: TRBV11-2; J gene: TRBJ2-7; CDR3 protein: CASSLEGGSREQYF; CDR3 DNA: TGTGCCAGCAGCTTAGAAGGGGGTAGCCGCGAGCAGTACTTC
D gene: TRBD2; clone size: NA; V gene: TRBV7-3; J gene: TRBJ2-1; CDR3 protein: CASSPQGLAGHNEQFF; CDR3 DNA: TGTGCCAGCAGCCCCCAGGGACTAGCGGGACACAATGAGCAGTTCTTC
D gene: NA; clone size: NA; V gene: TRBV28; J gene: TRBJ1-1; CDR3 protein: CASSFGASANTEAFF; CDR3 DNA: TGTGCCAGCAGTTTCGGGGCCAGCGCGAACACTGAAGCTTTCTTT
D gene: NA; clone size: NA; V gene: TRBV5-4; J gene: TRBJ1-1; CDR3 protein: CASSLVHKNTEAFF; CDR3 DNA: TGTGCCAGCAGCTTGGTGCATAAGAACACTGAAGCTTTCTTT
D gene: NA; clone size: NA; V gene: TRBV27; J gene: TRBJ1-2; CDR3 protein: CASSRQVADTNYGYTF; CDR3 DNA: TGTGCCAGCAGTCGACAGGTTGCGGATACTAACTATGGCTACACCTTC
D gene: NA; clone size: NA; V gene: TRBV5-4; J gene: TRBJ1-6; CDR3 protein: CASSLAGRDSPLHF; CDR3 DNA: TGTGCCAGCAGCTTGGCAGGGAGGGATTCACCCCTCCACTTT